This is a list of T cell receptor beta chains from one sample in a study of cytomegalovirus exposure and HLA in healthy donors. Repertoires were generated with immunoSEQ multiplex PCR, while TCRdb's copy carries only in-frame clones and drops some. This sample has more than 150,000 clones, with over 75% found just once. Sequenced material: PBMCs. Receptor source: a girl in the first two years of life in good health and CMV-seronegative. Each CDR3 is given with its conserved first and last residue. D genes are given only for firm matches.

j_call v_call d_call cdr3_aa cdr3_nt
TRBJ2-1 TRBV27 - CASSLDRGDYNEQFF TGTGCCAGCAGTCTGGACAGAGGGGACTACAATGAGCAGTTCTTC
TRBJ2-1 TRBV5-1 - CASSVGTSSYNEQFF TGCGCCAGCAGCGTGGGCACTAGCTCCTACAATGAGCAGTTCTTC
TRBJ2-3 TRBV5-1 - CASRLYQPFGTDTQYF TGCGCCAGCAGACTCTACCAACCTTTCGGCACAGATACGCAGTATTTT
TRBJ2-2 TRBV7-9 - CASSLVDSNTGELFF TGTGCCAGCAGCTTGGTGGACTCGAACACCGGGGAGCTGTTTTTT
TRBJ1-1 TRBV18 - CASSPAAMNTEAFF TGTGCCAGCTCACCGGCCGCCATGAACACTGAAGCTTTCTTT
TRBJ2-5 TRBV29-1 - CSVGFTLRRETQYF TGCAGCGTTGGTTTTACATTAAGGCGGGAGACCCAGTACTTC
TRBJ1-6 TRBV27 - CASSFGNSPLHF TGTGCCAGCAGTTTCGGGAATTCACCCCTCCACTTT
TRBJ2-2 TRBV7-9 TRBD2 CASSPIPASGYTGELFF TGTGCCAGCAGCCCGATCCCGGCTAGCGGTTACACCGGGGAGCTGTTTTTT
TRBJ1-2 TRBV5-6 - CASSLGAGAYGYTF TGTGCCAGCAGCTTGGGGGCAGGCGCCTATGGCTACACCTTC
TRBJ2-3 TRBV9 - CASSVSSGDYPDTQYF TGTGCCAGCAGCGTTTCGTCGGGGGATTACCCAGATACGCAGTATTTT